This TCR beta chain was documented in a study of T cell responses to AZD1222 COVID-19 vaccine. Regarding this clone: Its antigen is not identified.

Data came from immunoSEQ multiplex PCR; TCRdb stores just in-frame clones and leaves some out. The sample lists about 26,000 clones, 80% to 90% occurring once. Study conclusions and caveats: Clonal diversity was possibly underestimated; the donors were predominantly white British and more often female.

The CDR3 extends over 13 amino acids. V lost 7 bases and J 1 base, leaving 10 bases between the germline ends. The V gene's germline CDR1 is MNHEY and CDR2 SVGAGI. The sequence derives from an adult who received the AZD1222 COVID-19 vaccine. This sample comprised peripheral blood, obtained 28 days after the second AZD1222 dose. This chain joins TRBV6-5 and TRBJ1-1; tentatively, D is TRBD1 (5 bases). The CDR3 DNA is TGTGCCAGCACCCGGACACAGAACACTGAAGCTTTCTTT. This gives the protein CASTRTQNTEAFF.